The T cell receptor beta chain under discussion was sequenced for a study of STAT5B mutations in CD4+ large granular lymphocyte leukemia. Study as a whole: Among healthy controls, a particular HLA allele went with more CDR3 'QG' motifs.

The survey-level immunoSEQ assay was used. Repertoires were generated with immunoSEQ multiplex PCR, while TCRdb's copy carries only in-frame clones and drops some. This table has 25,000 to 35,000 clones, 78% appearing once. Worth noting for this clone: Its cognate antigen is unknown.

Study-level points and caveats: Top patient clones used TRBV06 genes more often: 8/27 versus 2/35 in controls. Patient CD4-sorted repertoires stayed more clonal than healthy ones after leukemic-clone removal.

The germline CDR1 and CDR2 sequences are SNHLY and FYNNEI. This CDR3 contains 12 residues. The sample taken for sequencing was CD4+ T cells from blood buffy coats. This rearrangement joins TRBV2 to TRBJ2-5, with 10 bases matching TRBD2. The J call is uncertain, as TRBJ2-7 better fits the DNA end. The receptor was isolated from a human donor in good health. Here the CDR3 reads CASTGLAAEQYF. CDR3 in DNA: TGTGCCAGCACCGGACTAGCGGCCGAGCAGTACTTC.